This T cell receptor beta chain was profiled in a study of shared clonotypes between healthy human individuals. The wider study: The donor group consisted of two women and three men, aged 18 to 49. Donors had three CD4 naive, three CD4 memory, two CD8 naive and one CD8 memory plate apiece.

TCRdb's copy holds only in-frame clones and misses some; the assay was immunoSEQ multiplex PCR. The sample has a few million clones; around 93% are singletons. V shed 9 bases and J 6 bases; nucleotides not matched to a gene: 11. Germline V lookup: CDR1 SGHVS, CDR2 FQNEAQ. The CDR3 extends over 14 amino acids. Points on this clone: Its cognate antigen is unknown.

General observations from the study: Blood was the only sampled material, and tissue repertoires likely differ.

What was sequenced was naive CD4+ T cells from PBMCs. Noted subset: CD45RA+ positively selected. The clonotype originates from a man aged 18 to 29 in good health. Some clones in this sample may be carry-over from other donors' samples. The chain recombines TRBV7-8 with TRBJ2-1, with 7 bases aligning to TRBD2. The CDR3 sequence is CASTRDYISNEQFF. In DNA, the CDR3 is TGTGCCAGTACCCGGGACTATATTTCCAATGAGCAGTTCTTC. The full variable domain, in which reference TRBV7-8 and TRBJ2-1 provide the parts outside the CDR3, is GAGVSQSPRYKVAKRGQDVALRCDPISGHVSLFWYQQALGQGPEFLTYFQNEAQLDKSGLPSDRFFAERPEGSVSTLKIQRTQQEDSAVYLCASTRDYISNEQFFGPGTRLTVL.